This T cell receptor beta chain was captured in a study of blood T cells in healthy people across ages. At least ten counts were recorded for this clonotype. What it binds is unknown. CDR1 is SGHAT and CDR2 is FQNNGV in the germline V gene. V lost 5 bases and J 0 bases, leaving 29 bases between the germline ends. The CDR3 spans 21 residues. A J-beta primer mix and a sample-barcoded 5' primer were used in a second PCR of roughly 7 to 12 cycles. TCRdb reprocessed the 5' RACE reads via MiXCR and lists one record per CDR3 protein. The sample has approximately 360,000 distinct CDR3 sequences; about 49% are singletons. General study results and limits: TCR beta diversity, measured per million T cells, fell in a roughly linear way with age.

This TCR was recovered from a man in his 60s in good health. The chain recombines TRBV11-2 with TRBJ2-1, with D possibly being TRBD1 (6 bases). The sample consisted of blood. CDR3 DNA: TGTGCCAGCAGCCCTCGGGCCACAGGGTTACACCCAGCTAGCTCCTACAATGAGCAGTTCTTC. This codes for CASSPRATGLHPASSYNEQFF.